These T cell receptor beta chains were read from a single sample in a study of Ad26.COV2.S vaccination and SARS-CoV-2 variants. Measured with immunoSEQ multiplex PCR; TCRdb has only the in-frame clones, and not every one. The sample records more than 350,000 clones, 75% to 95% being singletons. Sequencing was performed on peripheral blood, taken in a trial of Ad26.COV2.S vaccine versus placebo. These receptor sequences come from a person aged 18-65 years who received the Ad26.COV2.S COVID-19 vaccine or a placebo. Each CDR3 is given with its conserved first and last residue. A D gene is named only where the DNA matches it firmly. Some rows mark clone size as missing; the rest say once, few, many or name a class of expanded clone.

few	TRBV19	TRBJ1-5	TRBD1	CASSIAGQIYNQPQHF	TGTGCCAGTAGTATAGCGGGACAGATCTACAATCAGCCCCAGCATTTT
.	TRBV5-1	TRBJ2-7	TRBD2	CASSFTSGTHEQYF	TGCGCCAGCAGCTTTACTAGCGGGACCCACGAGCAGTACTTC
.	TRBV7-3	TRBJ2-1	.	CASSPKRWVSYNEQFF	TGTGCCAGCAGCCCCAAAAGATGGGTCTCCTACAATGAGCAGTTCTTC
.	TRBV13	TRBJ2-2	.	CASTQRRYTGELFF	TGTGCCAGCACCCAGAGGCGGTACACCGGGGAGCTGTTTTTT
.	TRBV2	TRBJ1-2	.	CASSEGRTIGGYTF	TGTGCCAGCAGCGAGGGACGGACTATCGGTGGCTACACCTTC
.	TRBV5-1	TRBJ2-3	.	CASTGGRFTDTQYF	TGCGCCAGCACCGGTGGCCGATTTACAGATACGCAGTATTTT
.	TRBV10-3	TRBJ2-5	TRBD1	CAINTRDRAAETQYF	TGTGCCATCAATACCCGGGACAGGGCTGCAGAGACCCAGTACTTC
.	TRBV18	TRBJ2-3	.	CASSPGGGLGTDTQYF	TGTGCCAGCTCGCCCGGAGGGGGGCTAGGCACAGATACGCAGTATTTT
.	TRBV12-3/TRBV12-4	TRBJ1-6	.	CASSKNRDSPLHF	TGTGCCAGCAGTAAAAACAGAGATTCACCCCTCCACTTT
few	TRBV19	TRBJ1-1	.	CASTIGTQWTEAFF	TGTGCCAGTACCATTGGGACCCAGTGGACTGAAGCTTTCTTT
.	TRBV29-1	TRBJ2-2	.	CSVEAITNTGELFF	TGCAGCGTTGAAGCGATAACGAACACCGGGGAGCTGTTTTTT
.	TRBV28	TRBJ2-7	.	CASRAGEGYEQYF	TGTGCCAGCAGGGCAGGGGAGGGGTACGAGCAGTACTTC
.	TRBV6-2/TRBV6-3	TRBJ2-3	TRBD2	CASSPTWPGNPPGLETDTQYF	TGTGCCAGCAGTCCAACCTGGCCAGGGAACCCCCCGGGACTAGAGACAGATACGCAGTATTTT
.	TRBV14	TRBJ2-5	.	CASSQGQRYQETQYF	TGTGCCAGCAGCCAAGGGCAGAGATACCAAGAGACCCAGTACTTC
.	TRBV12-3/TRBV12-4	TRBJ2-2	TRBD1	CASTADRGWELFF	TGTGCCAGCACCGCGGACAGGGGGTGGGAGCTGTTTTTT
.	TRBV6-5	TRBJ2-5	TRBD1	CASSPNRGQTQYF	TGTGCCAGCAGCCCCAACAGGGGCCAGACCCAGTACTTC
.	TRBV6-2/TRBV6-3	TRBJ1-6	.	CASSDSTGNSPLHF	TGTGCCAGCAGTGACAGCACCGGGAATTCACCCCTCCACTTT
.	TRBV10-3	TRBJ2-3	TRBD2	CAISRDQGGDTQYF	TGTGCCATCAGCCGGGACCAGGGAGGGGATACGCAGTATTTT
.	TRBV5-5	TRBJ1-1	.	CASSQGVILNTEAFF	TGTGCCAGCAGCCAAGGTGTAATCTTGAACACTGAAGCTTTCTTT
once	TRBV13	TRBJ1-2	.	CASSLGAAFGYGYTF	TGTGCCAGCAGCTTAGGAGCGGCCTTTGGCTATGGCTACACCTTC
.	TRBV6-5	TRBJ2-1	TRBD1	CASSTDRQGNEQFF	TGTGCCAGCAGTACTGATCGACAGGGTAATGAGCAGTTCTTC
.	TRBV5-4	TRBJ2-1	.	CASSWVGSRDEQFF	TGTGCCAGCAGCTGGGTGGGATCTAGGGATGAGCAGTTCTTC